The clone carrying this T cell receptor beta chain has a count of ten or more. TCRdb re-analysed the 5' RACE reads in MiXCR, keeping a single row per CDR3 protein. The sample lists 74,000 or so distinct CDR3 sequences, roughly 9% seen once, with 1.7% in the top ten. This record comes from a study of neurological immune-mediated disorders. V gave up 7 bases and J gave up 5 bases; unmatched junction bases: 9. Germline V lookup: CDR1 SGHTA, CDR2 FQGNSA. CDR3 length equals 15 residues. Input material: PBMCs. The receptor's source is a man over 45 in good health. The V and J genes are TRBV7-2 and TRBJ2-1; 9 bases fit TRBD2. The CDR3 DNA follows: TGTGCCAGCAACCTAGCGGGACGGAATAACAATGAGCAGTTCTTC. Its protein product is CASNLAGRNNNEQFF.